This entry lists 25 T cell receptor beta chains sequenced from one sample in a study of blood T cell repertoires in COVID-19 (dated by TCRdb to 2019 to 2021). The protocol used for the library was the immunoSEQ multiplex PCR assay. TCRdb's version of the immuneACCESS table is confined to in-frame rearrangements and falls short of the full clone set. An unresolved V gene accounts for under half of the shortfall where checked; the remainder is of unknown origin. The sample has 90,000 to 120,000 clones on record, more than 90% of them singletons. Around 6% of the sample is held by the ten biggest clonotypes. The sequenced sample was peripheral blood. These TCRs come from a man aged 65 to 79 with acute or convalescent COVID-19.

This clone was counted a single time. The chain carries TRBV27 and TRBJ1-1, with a tentative D call TRBD1 (5 bases). V lost 7 bases and J lost 2, with 17 bases in between. Germline V gives CDR1 MNHEY, CDR2 SMNVEV (reference sequence). This CDR3 is built from 15 residues. CDR3 region: CASKLSTASNTEAFF. The CDR3 nucleotides read TGTGCCAGCAAACTATCGACAGCGTCTAACACTGAAGCTTTCTTT.

This chain uses TRBV9 with TRBJ2-6; TRBD2 is a possible D gene (6 bases). Germline V gives CDR1 SGDLS, CDR2 YYNGEE. The CDR3 runs to 15 residues. The germline V and J ends were trimmed by 0 bases and 2 bases, with 6 bases remaining between them. CDR3 bases: TGTGCCAGCAGCGTAGCGGGGGCTGGGGCCAACGTCCTGACTTTC. Amino acid sequence: CASSVAGAGANVLTF.

V is TRBV15 and J is TRBJ1-4; TRBD1 aligns across 8 bases. V lost 0 bases, J lost 7 bases, and 16 bases stayed unmatched. CDR3 length equals 19 residues. The V gene's germline CDR1 is LNHNV and CDR2 YYDKDF (reference sequence). Here the CDR3 DNA reads TGTGCCACCAGCAGAGATCCCTGGACAGGGCTAATGTCTGGTGAAAAACTGTTTTTT. It yields the protein CATSRDPWTGLMSGEKLFF. Full variable domain (remainder filled in from reference TRBV15 and TRBJ1-4): DAMVIQNPRYQVTQFGKPVTLSCSQTLNHNVMYWYQQKSSQAPKLLFHYYDKDFNNEADTPDNFQSRRPNTSFCFLDIRSPGLGDTAMYLCATSRDPWTGLMSGEKLFFGSGTQLSVL.

This clone has at least ten counts. This chain uses TRBV29-1 with TRBJ1-1, with D perhaps TRBD1 (6 bases). The CDR3 extends over 12 amino acids. Germline-derived CDR1 and CDR2 are SQVTM and ANQGSEA. The V end was cut by 4 bases, the J end by 3 bases, with 9 bases between. In DNA, the CDR3 is TGCAGCGTTGCTAGGACAGACACTGAAGCTTTCTTT. Amino acids: CSVARTDTEAFF.

The rearrangement uses TRBV10-1 and TRBJ2-7, with 7 bases aligning to TRBD1. The CDR3 totals 14 residues. V shed 3 bases, J shed 0 bases, and the junction held 2 bases outside the gene matches. Germline V lookup: CDR1 WNHNN, CDR2 SYGVQD (reference sequence). The CDR3 region has the DNA TGCGCCAGCAGTGACCGGGACAGCTCCTACGAGCAGTACTTC. Translating it yields CASSDRDSSYEQYF.

The rearrangement uses TRBV5-1 and TRBJ1-1; unclear D gene. V was clipped by 3 bases and J by 0 bases, with 15 bases between them. Germline CDR1 reads SGHRS; CDR2 reads YFSETQ. The CDR3 totals 16 residues. Here the CDR3 reads CASSSRGANLNTEAFF. The CDR3 DNA sequence: TGCGCCAGCAGCTCCCGGGGAGCCAACTTGAACACTGAAGCTTTCTTT.

V usage is TRBV7-9 and J usage is TRBJ1-5; D gene unclear. This CDR3 region has 12 residues. Germline assignment: CDR1 SEHNR and CDR2 FQNEAQ (reference sequence). V was clipped by 4 bases and J by 7 bases, with 8 bases between them. The CDR3 region has the DNA TGTGCCAGCAGCTCTGGGCCGCAGCCCCAGCATTTT. Amino acid sequence: CASSSGPQPQHF. Combining the CDR3 with reference TRBV7-9 and TRBJ1-5 gives the whole variable domain DTGVSQNPRHKITKRGQNVTFRCDPISEHNRLYWYRQTLGQGPEFLTYFQNEAQLEKSRLLSDRFSAERPKGSFSTLEIQRTEQGDSAMYLCASSSGPQPQHFGDGTRLSIL.

V gene TRBV15 combines with J gene TRBJ2-1; D may be TRBD1 (5 bases). CDR3 size: 17 residues. In germline, CDR1 is LNHNV, CDR2 YYDKDF (reference sequence). V was clipped by 0 bases and J by 4 bases, with 16 bases between them. The CDR3 sequence: CATSRDLGPGIYNEQFF. CDR3 in DNA: TGTGCCACCAGCAGAGATTTGGGGCCAGGGATATACAATGAGCAGTTCTTC.

The chain carries TRBV13 and TRBJ2-1; 7 bases align to TRBD2. With 0 bases clipped from V and 3 bases from J, the junction kept 2 bases outside the gene matches. The CDR3 length is 15 residues. CDR1 and CDR2 (germline): PRHDT, FYEKMQ (reference sequence). For the CDR3, the DNA is TGTGCCAGCAGCTTAGGCGCTAGCGGCTACAATGAGCAGTTCTTC. This sequence encodes CASSLGASGYNEQFF.

This chain links TRBV29-1 with TRBJ1-2; D is ambiguous. The CDR3 spans 11 residues. The V end lost 4 bases, the J end lost 4 bases, and 7 bases lay between the germline ends. Germline V gene lookup returns CDR1 SQVTM and CDR2 ANQGSEA. This CDR3 is CSVGGLYGYTF. The CDR3 DNA sequence: TGCAGCGTTGGAGGCCTCTATGGCTACACCTTC.

The chain carries TRBV7-9 and TRBJ1-5, with 9 bases that match TRBD1. The CDR3 is 14 residues long. The J segment lost 7 bases and the V segment lost 1 base, leaving 2 bases of the junction unmatched. The germline V gene has CDR1 SEHNR and CDR2 FQNEAQ (reference sequence). The CDR3 protein is CASSLGDRGQPQHF. The CDR3, as DNA: TGTGCCAGCAGCTTAGGAGACAGGGGGCAGCCCCAGCATTTT.

V usage is TRBV5-1 and J usage is TRBJ1-6, with 9 bases identical to TRBD1. The CDR3 spans 15 residues. Germline CDR1 SGHRS, CDR2 YFSETQ. J lost 8 bases, V lost 2 bases, and 5 bases had no gene match. Here the CDR3 DNA reads TGCGCCAGCAGCTTAACGGGACAGGGTTATTCACCCCTCCACTTT. Its translation is CASSLTGQGYSPLHF. Complete variable domain (other parts from reference TRBV5-1 and TRBJ1-6): KAGVTQTPRYLIKTRGQQVTLSCSPISGHRSVSWYQQTPGQGLQFLFEYFSETQRNKGNFPGRFSGRQFSNSRSEMNVSTLELGDSALYLCASSLTGQGYSPLHFGNGTRLTVT.

This chain connects TRBV4-3 to TRBJ2-5, with 11 bases aligning to TRBD2. The ends lost 3 bases at V and 3 bases at J; junction bases unmatched: 3. This CDR3 has 15 amino acids. Germline CDR1 reads LGHNA; CDR2 reads YSLEER. The chain's CDR3 is CASSQISGREETQYF. CDR3 in DNA: TGCGCCAGCAGCCAGATTAGCGGGAGGGAAGAGACCCAGTACTTC.

V usage is TRBV25-1 and J usage is TRBJ1-4; D gene ambiguous. Per germline, CDR1 MGHDK and CDR2 SYGVNS. The CDR3 covers 12 residues. The V end lost 11 bases, the J end lost 5 bases, and 12 bases lay between the germline ends. CDR3 in DNA: TGTGCCGTGGGAGGCGGGAATGAAAAACTGTTTTTT. Its translation: CAVGGGNEKLFF.

The V call is TRBV7-2, the J call TRBJ2-7; no firm D call. Germline values: CDR1 SGHTA, CDR2 FQGNSA. The CDR3 runs to 11 residues. V lost 5 bases, J lost 4 bases, and 6 bases lay in between. DNA of the CDR3: TGTGCCAGCAGCCCCCAATACGAGCAGTACTTC. Protein product: CASSPQYEQYF.

V is TRBV6-4 and J is TRBJ2-4, with TRBD1 matching over 9 bases. The CDR3 consists of 19 residues. Trimming took 6 bases from V and 1 from J; bases not matched to a gene: 16. Germline assignment: CDR1 MRHNA and CDR2 SNTAGT. CDR3 protein: CASRRDRVFYGGAKNIQYF. In DNA form, the CDR3 reads TGTGCCAGCAGACGGGACAGGGTCTTTTACGGTGGGGCCAAAAACATTCAGTACTTC.

This chain uses TRBV4-3 with TRBJ1-1; D is perhaps TRBD1 (5 bases). With 0 bases removed from V and 4 bases from J, the gap between germline ends came to 15 bases. Germline CDR1 and CDR2: LGHNA and YSLEER. The CDR3 extends over 16 amino acids. CDR3 loop: CASSQDEKGRGTEAFF. CDR3 nucleotide sequence: TGCGCCAGCAGCCAAGATGAAAAGGGGAGGGGCACTGAAGCTTTCTTT.

The V gene is TRBV20-1, the J gene TRBJ1-2, with 8 nucleotides matching TRBD1. The CDR3 covers 13 residues. Germline loops: CDR1 DFQATT, CDR2 SNEGSKA (reference sequence). With 3 bases clipped from V and 7 bases from J, the junction kept 7 bases outside the gene matches. The DNA of the CDR3 is TGCAGTGCTAGTGGGACAGGCGTCGGTGGCTACACCTTC. Protein product: CSASGTGVGGYTF.

The V gene is TRBV6-4, the J gene TRBJ2-2; 12 bases fit TRBD2. CDR1 is MRHNA, CDR2 SNTAGT, per germline. V was pared by 4 bases and J by 5 bases, with 5 bases of the junction left unmatched. This CDR3 region has 16 residues. The CDR3: CASSALAGGPTGELFF. The CDR3 DNA reads as TGTGCCAGCAGTGCCCTAGCGGGGGGGCCTACCGGGGAGCTGTTTTTT.

The V and J genes are TRBV29-1 and TRBJ2-5; 7 nucleotides match TRBD2. From germline, CDR1 is SQVTM and CDR2 ANQGSEA. The V segment lost 4 bases and the J segment 4 bases; nucleotides outside the gene matches: 9. The CDR3 is 14 residues long. CDR3 nucleotide sequence: TGCAGCGTTGGGGGCGGGAGAAGGGGAGAGACCCAGTACTTC. Translation gives CSVGGGRRGETQYF.

The chain employs TRBV5-5 and TRBJ1-2; no clear D. CDR1 is SGHKS and CDR2 is YYEKEE in the germline V gene (reference sequence). Between the trimmed V and J ends, which lost 1 base and 10 bases, there was a span of 11 bases. The CDR3 contains 12 residues. The chain's CDR3 is CASSLFLRDYTF. The DNA for the CDR3 is TGTGCCAGCAGCTTGTTTCTGCGCGACTACACCTTC.

This clone has a handful of counts. V is TRBV7-2 and J is TRBJ2-5, with TRBD1 identical over 9 bases. Trimming took 2 bases from V and 5 from J; bases not matched to a gene: 9. CDR3 length: 16 residues. Germline assignment: CDR1 SGHTA and CDR2 FQGNSA. The CDR3 reads CASSLYLTGGPETQYF. CDR3 sequence (DNA): TGTGCCAGCAGCTTATACTTGACAGGGGGTCCGGAGACCCAGTACTTC.

The chain employs TRBV6-5 and TRBJ1-6; D gene unclear. Germline-derived CDR1 and CDR2 are MNHEY and SVGAGI. There are 15 residues in the CDR3. V lost 2 bases, J lost 4 bases, and 9 bases lay in between. In nucleotides, the CDR3 is TGTGCCAGCAGTTACGGCAGAGGATATAATTCACCCCTCCACTTT. This translates into CASSYGRGYNSPLHF.

The chain carries TRBV27 and TRBJ2-7; 7 nucleotides align to TRBD1. After removal of 8 bases from V and 4 bases from J, the junction contained 8 bases not matched to a gene. The CDR3 totals 13 residues. Germline lookup yields CDR1 MNHEY and CDR2 SMNVEV (reference sequence). The CDR3 here is CASAPGQRYEQYF. The CDR3 nucleotides read TGTGCCAGCGCCCCGGGACAGAGGTACGAGCAGTACTTC.

This sequence joins TRBV19 and TRBJ1-1; TRBD1 matches 10 bases. CDR3 length: 18 amino acids. The germline CDR1 and CDR2 sequences are LNHDA and SQIVND (reference sequence). J lost 4 bases, V lost 6 bases, and 17 bases had no gene match. The CDR3 DNA sequence: TGTGCCAGTAGCCACGTCCGGGACAGGGGCGTTTTGGGCACTGAAGCTTTCTTT. Amino acids: CASSHVRDRGVLGTEAFF.